These 7 T cell receptor beta chains originate from one sample sequenced in a study of blood T cell repertoires in COVID-19. TCRdb's table, derived via immunoSEQ multiplex PCR, lists solely in-frame clones and lacks some. Altogether about 370,000 clones are present, under 90% being singletons, with the ten largest covering 1.5% to 2%. Input material: PBMCs or T cells enriched from blood (not recorded which). The receptors were sampled from a woman younger than 45 who had recovered from COVID-19.

The chain has TRBV7-2 and TRBJ1-1, with D unclear. Germline assignment: CDR1 SGHTA and CDR2 FQGNSA. The CDR3 contains 15 residues. Trimming removed 8 bases at V and 3 bases at J, with 19 bases between. CDR3 sequence: CASASGVYRDTEAFF. The CDR3 nucleotides read TGTGCCAGCGCCTCCGGGGTTTACCGGGACACTGAAGCTTTCTTT.

The chain recombines TRBV3-1 (or the pseudogene TRBV3-2) with TRBJ1-2; no firm D call. CDR3 length equals 18 residues. Trimming cost V 1 base and J 1 base, with 19 bases left between them. The germline CDR1 and CDR2 sequences are LGHDT and YNNKEL (reference sequence). The CDR3 nucleotides are TGTGCCAGCAGCCAAGGAACTGTACCCCTGGTCGGTAACTATGGCTACACCTTC. Translation gives CASSQGTVPLVGNYGYTF.

For this clone: Within the sample, other DNA sequences also encode this same CDR3. The genes are TRBV5-1 and TRBJ1-2; TRBD1 is a possible D gene (6 bases). Trimming took 2 bases from V and 6 from J, leaving 11 bases between them. Germline-derived CDR1 and CDR2 are SGHRS and YFSETQ. This CDR3 contains 13 residues. The CDR3 here is CASSFGGADGYTF. The CDR3 coding sequence is TGCGCCAGCAGCTTTGGGGGGGCGGATGGCTACACCTTC.

The V gene is TRBV19, the J gene TRBJ1-2; D gene unclear. The CDR3 sequence is 15 residues long. V lost 7 bases and J lost 0, with 15 bases in between. Germline CDR1 LNHDA, CDR2 SQIVND (reference sequence). The CDR3 DNA sequence: TGTGCCAGTAAAACGATGGCGGCCTCTAACTATGGCTACACCTTC. Protein: CASKTMAASNYGYTF.

The chain couples TRBV20-1 to TRBJ1-4, with TRBD1 as a possible D gene (6 bases). The germline gives CDR1 DFQATT, CDR2 SNEGSKA (reference sequence). Trimming removed 3 bases at V and 7 bases at J, with 15 bases between. The CDR3 is 14 amino acids. CDR3 loop: CSASAGVVREKLFF. The CDR3 coding sequence is TGCAGTGCTAGTGCAGGGGTGGTGCGTGAAAAACTGTTTTTT.

The CDR3 DNA reads as TGTGCCAGCAGCCCCCGTGGAGGGGCCCACTATGGCTACACCTTC. Encoded protein: CASSPRGGAHYGYTF. The rearrangement joins TRBV7-2 to TRBJ1-2; the D gene is possibly TRBD1 (5 bases). This CDR3 comprises 15 residues. The V end was cut by 5 bases, the J end by 3 bases, with 16 bases between. CDR1 and CDR2 from the germline V gene are SGHTA and FQGNSA.

The V and J genes are TRBV10-3 and TRBJ2-2; 9 positions agree with TRBD1. The V segment lost 6 bases and the J segment 3 bases; nucleotides outside the gene matches: 5. From germline, CDR1 is ENHRY and CDR2 SYGVKD. The CDR3 consists of 15 residues. The CDR3 DNA reads as TGTGCCATCAGGAAACAGGGGGCTCACACCGGGGAGCTGTTTTTT. It is translated as CAIRKQGAHTGELFF.